This TCR beta chain was sequenced during a study of blood T cell repertoires in COVID-19. Method: immunoSEQ multiplex PCR; TCRdb's copy keeps in-frame clones and lacks some. This sample carries 80,000 to 95,000 clones, around 87% of them seen once, and the ten largest clones take less than 3.5%. The length of the CDR3 is 15 residues. From germline, CDR1 is MGHRA and CDR2 YSYEKL. V lost 2 bases, J lost 7 bases, and 17 bases lay in between. The rearrangement joins TRBV4-1 to TRBJ1-2; maybe TRBD1 (5 bases). The sample was peripheral blood. The clonotype originates from a woman aged 45-65 years with active or convalescent COVID-19. The CDR3 is CASSQQGGSPIGYTF. In DNA form, the CDR3 reads TGCGCCAGCAGCCAACAGGGAGGGAGCCCTATTGGCTACACCTTC.